A single T cell receptor beta chain is shown here with its context. This specimen belongs to a study of monozygotic twins with inflammatory bowel disease. TCRdb reprocessed the 5' RACE reads, keeping one entry per CDR3 protein, no DNA. Seen in this sample are more than 300,000 distinct CDR3 sequences; the ten most common clones hold approximately 2.4%. Sequencing was carried out using blood. This receptor was taken from a human donor with ulcerative colitis or Crohn's disease, or a healthy co-twin of an affected twin (not recorded which).

The CDR3 region is CASSATEPWRVSNQPQHF. The chain is built from TRBV18 and TRBJ1-5. CDR1 and CDR2 (germline): KGHSH, LQKENI. CDR3 size: 18 residues. Full variable domain (outside the CDR3, taken from reference TRBV18 and TRBJ1-5): NAGVMQNPRHLVRRRGQEARLRCSPMKGHSHVYWYRQLPEEGLKFMVYLQKENIIDESGMPKERFSAEFPKEGPSILRIQQVVRGDSAAYFCASSATEPWRVSNQPQHFGDGTRLSIL.